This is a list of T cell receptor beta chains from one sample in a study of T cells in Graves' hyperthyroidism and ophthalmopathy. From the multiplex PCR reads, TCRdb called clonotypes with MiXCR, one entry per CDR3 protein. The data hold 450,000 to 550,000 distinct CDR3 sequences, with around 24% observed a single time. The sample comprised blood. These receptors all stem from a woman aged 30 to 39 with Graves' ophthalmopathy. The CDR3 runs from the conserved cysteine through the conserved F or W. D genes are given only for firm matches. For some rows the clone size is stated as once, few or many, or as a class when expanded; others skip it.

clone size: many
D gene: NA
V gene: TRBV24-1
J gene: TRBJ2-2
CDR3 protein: CATSDRTGELFF
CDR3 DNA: TGTGCCACCAGTGACCGTACCGGGGAGCTGTTTTTT

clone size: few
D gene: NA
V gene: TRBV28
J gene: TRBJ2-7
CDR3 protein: CASMGVTYEQYF
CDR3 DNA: TGTGCCAGCATGGGGGTCACCTACGAGCAGTACTTC

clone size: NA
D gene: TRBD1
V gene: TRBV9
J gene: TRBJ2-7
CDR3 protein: CASSAQPGQGAYEQYF
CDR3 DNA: TGTGCCAGCAGCGCCCAACCGGGACAGGGGGCCTACGAGCAGTACTTC

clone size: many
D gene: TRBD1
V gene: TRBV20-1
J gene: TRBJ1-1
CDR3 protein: CSARRQGETEAFF
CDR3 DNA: TGCAGTGCCAGGCGACAGGGCGAGACTGAAGCTTTCTTT

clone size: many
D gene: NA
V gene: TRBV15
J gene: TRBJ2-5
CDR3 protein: CATSRDLGRAIETQYF
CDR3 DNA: TGTGCCACCAGCAGAGATTTGGGCAGGGCGATTGAGACCCAGTACTTC

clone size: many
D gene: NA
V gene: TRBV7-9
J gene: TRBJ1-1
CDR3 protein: CASSSIDNTEAFF
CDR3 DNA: TGTGCCAGCAGCTCCATCGATAACACTGAAGCTTTCTTT

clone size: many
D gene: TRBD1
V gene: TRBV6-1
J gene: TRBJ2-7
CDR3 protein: CASSGTGVGTYEQYF
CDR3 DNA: TGTGCCAGCAGTGGGACAGGGGTAGGGACCTACGAGCAGTACTTC

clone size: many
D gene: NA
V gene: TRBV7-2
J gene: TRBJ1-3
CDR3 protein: CASSFRETVGNTIYF
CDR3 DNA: TGTGCCAGCAGCTTCAGGGAAACGGTTGGAAACACCATATATTTT

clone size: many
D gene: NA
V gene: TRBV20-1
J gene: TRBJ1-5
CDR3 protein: CSARGLRDTGSFFNQPQHF
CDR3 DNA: TGCAGTGCTAGAGGCCTCCGGGACACCGGTAGTTTCTTCAATCAGCCCCAGCATTTT

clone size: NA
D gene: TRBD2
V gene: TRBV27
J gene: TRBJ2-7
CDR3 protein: CASSKRSGRVDEQYF
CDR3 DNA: TGTGCCAGCTCGAAACGCAGCGGGAGGGTGGACGAGCAGTACTTC

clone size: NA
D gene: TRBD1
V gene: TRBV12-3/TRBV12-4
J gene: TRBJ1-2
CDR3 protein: CASSQSTGVGYTF
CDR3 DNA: TGTGCCAGCAGTCAATCGACAGGGGTTGGCTACACCTTC

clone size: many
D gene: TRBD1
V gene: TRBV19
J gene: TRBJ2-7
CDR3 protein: CASSTRDRPYEQYF
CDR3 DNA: TGTGCCAGTAGTACCCGGGACAGGCCCTACGAGCAGTACTTC

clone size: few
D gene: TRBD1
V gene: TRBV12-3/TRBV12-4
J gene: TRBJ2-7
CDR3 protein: CASSPTGTGSEQYF
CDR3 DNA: TGTGCCAGCAGCCCTACCGGGACAGGGTCGGAGCAGTACTTC

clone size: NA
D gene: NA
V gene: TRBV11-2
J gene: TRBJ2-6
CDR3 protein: CASSSQRAAFSGANVLTF
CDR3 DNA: TGTGCCAGCAGCTCCCAGCGGGCAGCATTCTCTGGGGCCAACGTCCTGACTTTC

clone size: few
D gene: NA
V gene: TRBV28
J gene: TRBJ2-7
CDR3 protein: CASSPRETYEQYF
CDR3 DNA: TGTGCCAGCAGCCCCCGGGAGACCTACGAGCAGTACTTC

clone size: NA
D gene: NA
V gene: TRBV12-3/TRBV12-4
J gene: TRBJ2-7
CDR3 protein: CASTLLPGGSYEQYF
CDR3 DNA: TGTGCCAGCACCCTTCTACCCGGGGGCTCCTACGAGCAGTACTTC

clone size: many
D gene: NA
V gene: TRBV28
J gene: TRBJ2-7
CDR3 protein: CASSPPPGAGRTEQYF
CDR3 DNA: TGTGCCAGCAGTCCCCCCCCCGGGGCAGGGAGGACCGAGCAGTACTTC

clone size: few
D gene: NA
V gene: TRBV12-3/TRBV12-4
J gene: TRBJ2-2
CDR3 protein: CASSLLEVPGELFF
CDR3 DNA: TGTGCCAGCAGTTTATTGGAGGTTCCCGGGGAGCTGTTTTTT

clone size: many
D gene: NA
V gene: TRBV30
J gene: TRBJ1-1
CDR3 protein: CAWSVHMDNTEAFF
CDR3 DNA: TGTGCCTGGAGTGTCCACATGGATAACACTGAAGCTTTCTTT

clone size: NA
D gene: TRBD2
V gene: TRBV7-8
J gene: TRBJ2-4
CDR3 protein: CASSLGLAANIQYF
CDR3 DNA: TGTGCCAGCAGCTTAGGGCTAGCGGCAAACATTCAGTACTTC

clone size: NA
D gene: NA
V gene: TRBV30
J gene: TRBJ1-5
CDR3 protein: CAWSRRSPPAQPQHF
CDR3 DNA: TGTGCCTGGAGCCGAAGGAGCCCCCCGGCGCAACCCCAGCATTTT

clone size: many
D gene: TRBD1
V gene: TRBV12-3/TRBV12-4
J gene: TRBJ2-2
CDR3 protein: CASSFTGGGELFF
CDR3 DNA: TGTGCCAGCAGTTTCACAGGGGGGGGGGAGCTGTTTTTT

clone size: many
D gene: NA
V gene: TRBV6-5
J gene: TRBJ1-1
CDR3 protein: CASSFRGAPEAFF
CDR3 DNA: TGTGCCAGCAGTTTCAGGGGCGCTCCTGAAGCTTTCTTT

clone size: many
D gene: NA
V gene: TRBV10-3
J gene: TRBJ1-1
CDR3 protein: CAISEGRIEAFF
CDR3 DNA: TGTGCCATCAGTGAGGGAAGGATTGAAGCTTTCTTT

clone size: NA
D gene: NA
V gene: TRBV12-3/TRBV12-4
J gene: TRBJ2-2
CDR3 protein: CASSLLGRITGELFF
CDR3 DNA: TGTGCCAGCAGTTTACTTGGACGGATAACCGGGGAGCTGTTTTTT

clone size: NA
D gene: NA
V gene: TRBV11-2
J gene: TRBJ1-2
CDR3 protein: CASSLDIRAHYGYTF
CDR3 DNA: TGTGCCAGCAGCTTAGATATCAGGGCTCACTATGGCTACACCTTC